The rows below give T cell receptor beta chains drawn from one sample of a study of blood T cell repertoires in COVID-19. The repertoire was sequenced with immunoSEQ multiplex PCR; TCRdb's copy has only in-frame clones and lacks some. The sample carries approximately 140,000 clones, more than 80% recorded once. Sequencing was carried out using peripheral blood. The receptors were gathered from a human donor in a cohort sampled during active COVID-19. Both conserved end residues are part of each CDR3. D genes are given only for firm matches. Size tells how often a clone was seen (once, few, many) or the class of an expanded clone, and some rows leave it out.

j_call clone_size d_call v_call cdr3_nt cdr3_aa
TRBJ2-7 - TRBD2 TRBV4-2 TGTGCCAGCAGCCTCCCAGCGGGGGCGCAGGACGAGCAGTACTTC CASSLPAGAQDEQYF
TRBJ1-1 - - TRBV12-5 TGTGCTAGTGGTTTTAACCGGGGTGAAGCTTTCTTT CASGFNRGEAFF
TRBJ2-7 once TRBD1 TRBV13 TGTGCCAGCAGCTTCGGACAGGGGGCGCGGGAGCAGTACTTC CASSFGQGAREQYF
TRBJ1-1 - TRBD1 TRBV28 TGTGCCAGCAGAATCGGGACAGGGGGGATGAACACTGAAGCTTTCTTT CASRIGTGGMNTEAFF
TRBJ1-1 - TRBD1 TRBV19 TGTGCCAGTAGCGCCTTGGCCGGGACAGGGTATCCCCACGGGACTGAAGCTTTCTTT CASSALAGTGYPHGTEAFF
TRBJ2-3 - TRBD1 TRBV9 TGTGCCAGCAGCGTACAGGCGGCAGGGGGCAAGGATACGCAGTATTTT CASSVQAAGGKDTQYF
TRBJ2-7 few - TRBV4-1 TGCGCCAGCAGCCAAGTGGCTCCAGACTCCTACGAGCAGTACTTC CASSQVAPDSYEQYF
TRBJ1-5 - TRBD1 TRBV19 TGTGCCAGTAGCGACAGGGGGCGAGGGGGCAATCAGCCCCAGCATTTT CASSDRGRGGNQPQHF
TRBJ1-6 - TRBD1 TRBV6-6 TGTGCCAGCAGCCTGGGACAGAAAAAAAATTCACCCCTCCACTTT CASSLGQKKNSPLHF
TRBJ1-2 few TRBD1 TRBV5-6 TGTGCCAGCAGCCTCGGGACAGGCATTCCCGGCTACACCTTC CASSLGTGIPGYTF
TRBJ1-2 - TRBD1 TRBV3-1/TRBV3-2 TGTGCCAGCAGCCACCAACTTCAGGGGGCGCTTAGTTTTCATGGCTACACCTTC CASSHQLQGALSFHGYTF
TRBJ2-1 once - TRBV5-4 TGTGCCAGCAGCTTGTGGCGGGGTGTGGATGAGCAGTTCTTC CASSLWRGVDEQFF
TRBJ2-7 - - TRBV11-2 TGTGCCAGCAGCTTACGGGAGTTGCAGGGCTACGAGCAGTACTTC CASSLRELQGYEQYF
TRBJ2-5 once - TRBV28 TGTGCCAGCAGTCTTCAAGAGACCCAGTACTTC CASSLQETQYF
TRBJ2-1 - TRBD2 TRBV5-1 TGCGCCAGCAGCTTGGCCGCTAGCGGGGGAGGTACTGAGCAGTTCTTC CASSLAASGGGTEQFF
TRBJ2-2 few - TRBV27 TGTGCCAGCAGTTTAAGGACAACGAACACCGGGGAGCTGTTTTTT CASSLRTTNTGELFF
TRBJ2-5 - - TRBV6-5 TGTGCCAGCAGTTGGACAAGTCAAGAGACCCAGTACTTC CASSWTSQETQYF
TRBJ2-7 - - TRBV2 TGTGCCAGCAGTGAAGCGGACCCGCGGGACTACGAGCAGTACTTC CASSEADPRDYEQYF
TRBJ2-1 - TRBD1 TRBV19 TGTGCCAGTAGTGCACACAGGGGTATGAGGGCAACGGAGCAGTTCTTC CASSAHRGMRATEQFF
TRBJ1-1 - - TRBV6-1 TGTGCCAGCAGTGAAGCGAGGGCCACTGAAGCTTTCTTT CASSEARATEAFF
TRBJ1-5 - - TRBV6-2/TRBV6-3 TGTGCCAGCAGCCCCTATGGACACAATAGCAATCAGCCCCAGCATTTT CASSPYGHNSNQPQHF
TRBJ2-1 - - TRBV11-2 TGTGCCAGCAGCTTGGAAGGTCTAGCAGGAAATGAGCAGTTCTTC CASSLEGLAGNEQFF